What follows is one T cell receptor beta chain and its context. Its antigen is unidentified. Sequenced by immunoSEQ multiplex PCR; TCRdb stores in-frame clones only, minus some. This sample has 950,000 to 1,300,000 clones; approximately 68% occur once, and the top ten carry about 1.5%. These data come from a study of shared clonotypes between healthy human individuals. The overall study: The study used three CD4 naive, three CD4 memory, two CD8 naive and one CD8 memory plate per donor.

Whole-study findings and limits: The study drew on few donors, limiting represented genetic and exposure-history diversity.

The germline V gene encodes CDR1 SGHKS and CDR2 YYEKEE (reference sequence). The V end was cut by 0 bases, the J end by 0 bases, with 13 bases between. This CDR3 has 16 amino acids. The V call is TRBV5-5, the J call TRBJ2-7; D remains ambiguous. The TCR sequence derives from a man between 18 and 29 years old in good health. The specimen was memory CD4+ T cells sorted from blood. Subset indicated: CD45RA-negative fraction. CDR3 nucleotide sequence: TGTGCCAGCAGCTTGGATCCGGGTAGCTTCTCCTACGAGCAGTACTTC. Translating it yields CASSLDPGSFSYEQYF.